The source of this T cell receptor beta chain is a study of identifying expanded T cells in peripheral blood. Points from the study as a whole: Technical replicates showed about 1.1 changed clones; approximately two weeks about 16.4; four weeks 19. Two-week clone count variance significantly increased as total template count grew.

In regard to this clone: Its matching antigen is unknown.

No infections or other immune events were documented during collection. V lost 3 bases to trimming and J lost 8 bases; unmatched junction nucleotides: 7. The CDR3 is 15 residues long. Germline V gives CDR1 KGHSH, CDR2 LQKENI. This table comes from immunoSEQ multiplex PCR, and its TCRdb copy is limited to in-frame clones, with some not included. The sample lists more than 80,000 clones, around 88% seen once, with roughly 4% in the top ten. This receptor was obtained from a person aged 18-69 years in good health. The chain couples TRBV18 to TRBJ1-5; TRBD1 aligns across 10 bases. The sample was blood. CDR3 residues: CASSPRQGAGEPQHF. The CDR3 DNA reads TGTGCCAGCTCACCTCGACAGGGGGCGGGGGAGCCCCAGCATTTT.